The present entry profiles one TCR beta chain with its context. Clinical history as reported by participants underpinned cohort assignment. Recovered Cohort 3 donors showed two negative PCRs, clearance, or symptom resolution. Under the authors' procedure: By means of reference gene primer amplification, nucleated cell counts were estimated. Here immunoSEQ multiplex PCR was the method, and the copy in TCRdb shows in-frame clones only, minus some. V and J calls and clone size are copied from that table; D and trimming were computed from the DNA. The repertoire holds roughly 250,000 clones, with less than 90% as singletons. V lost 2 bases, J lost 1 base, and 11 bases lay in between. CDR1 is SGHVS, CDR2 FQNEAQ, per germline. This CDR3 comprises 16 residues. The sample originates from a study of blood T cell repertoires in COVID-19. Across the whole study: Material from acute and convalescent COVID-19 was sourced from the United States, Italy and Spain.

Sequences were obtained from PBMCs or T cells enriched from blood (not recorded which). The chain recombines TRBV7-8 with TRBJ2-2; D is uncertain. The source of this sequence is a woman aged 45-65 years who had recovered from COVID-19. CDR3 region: CASSLTQSLNTGELFF. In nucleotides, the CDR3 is TGTGCCAGCAGCTTAACTCAAAGCTTGAACACCGGGGAGCTGTTTTTT. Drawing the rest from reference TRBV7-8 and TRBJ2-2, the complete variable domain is GAGVSQSPRYKVAKRGQDVALRCDPISGHVSLFWYQQALGQGPEFLTYFQNEAQLDKSGLPSDRFFAERPEGSVSTLKIQRTQQEDSAVYLCASSLTQSLNTGELFFGEGSRLTVL.